This passage covers 9 T cell receptor beta chains from one sample sequenced in a study of cytomegalovirus exposure and HLA in healthy donors. Vbeta (60) and Jbeta (13) primers were used in the PCR. TCRdb's table, derived via immunoSEQ multiplex PCR, lists solely in-frame clones and lacks some. The table lists tens of thousands of clones, roughly 78% of them singletons, with 2% to 3% in the top ten. Sequencing was done on a sample of PBMCs. These receptors all come from a male donor in good health and CMV-seropositive.

V is TRBV9 and J is TRBJ2-4; 9 bases map to TRBD1. CDR1 and CDR2 from the germline V gene are SGDLS and YYNGEE. The CDR3 contains 14 residues. V lost 4 bases, J lost 8 bases, and 7 bases stayed unmatched. DNA of the CDR3: TGTGCCAGCAGCCAGACGGGACAGGGCGACATTCAGTACTTC. Its translation: CASSQTGQGDIQYF.

This chain links TRBV11-2 with TRBJ1-2; D is perhaps TRBD1 (5 bases). The CDR3 has 14 residues. Trimming took 4 bases from V and 4 from J, leaving 13 bases between them. Looked up from germline, CDR1 is SGHAT and CDR2 is FQNNGV. CDR3 DNA: TGTGCCAGCAGCTACGACGGGGACTTCTATGGCTACACCTTC. Protein product: CASSYDGDFYGYTF.

V and J are TRBV6-4 and TRBJ2-3; D is unresolved. Germline CDR1 is MRHNA and CDR2 is SNTAGT. The CDR3 length is 13 residues. V gave up 4 bases and J gave up 0 bases, with 5 bases separating them. The CDR3 DNA reads as TGTGCCAGCAGTGTTTCTAGCACAGATACGCAGTATTTT. Its protein is CASSVSSTDTQYF.

V and J are TRBV9 and TRBJ1-4, with 10 bases that match TRBD1. With 5 bases clipped from V and 8 bases from J, the junction kept 6 bases outside the gene matches. CDR1 is SGDLS and CDR2 is YYNGEE in the germline V gene. This CDR3 region has 14 residues. CDR3 DNA: TGTGCCAGCAGTGTGGGGACAGGGGAAGAAAAACTGTTTTTT. Protein sequence: CASSVGTGEEKLFF.

Turning to this clone: Other DNA sequences in this sample translate to the same CDR3. CDR3 region: CASSLSSYEQYF. As DNA, the CDR3 is TGTGCCAGCAGCTTGTCATCCTACGAGCAGTACTTC. The V and J genes are TRBV7-2 and TRBJ2-7; D is unresolved. Germline CDR1 is SGHTA and CDR2 is FQGNSA. The V end lost 3 bases, the J end lost 1 base, and 4 bases lay between the germline ends. The CDR3 is made up of 12 amino acids.

The sample holds one count of this clone. The chain combines TRBV28 with TRBJ1-5; D is possibly TRBD1 (5 bases). V was trimmed by 2 bases and J by 3 bases, leaving 11 bases between them. The CDR3 contains 15 residues. The germline V gene encodes CDR1 MDHEN and CDR2 SYDVKM. DNA for the CDR3: TGTGCCAGCAGTTTAGTACGCAGGGTCAATCAGCCCCAGCATTTT. Translating gives CASSLVRRVNQPQHF.

V is TRBV7-9 and J is TRBJ1-3, with D tentatively TRBD1 (5 bases). Germline CDR1 is SEHNR and CDR2 is FQNEAQ (reference sequence). Trimming took 5 bases from V and 6 from J, leaving 20 bases between them. The CDR3 is 16 residues long. The CDR3 nucleotides are TGTGCCAGCAGCCCCCCCGCCGGGACTGTTCAAAACACCATATATTTT. The encoded protein is CASSPPAGTVQNTIYF.

The chain couples TRBV11-1 to TRBJ2-7, with D tentatively TRBD2 (5 bases). The germline gives CDR1 SGHAT, CDR2 FQDESV (reference sequence). The CDR3 runs 14 residues. V was shortened by 5 bases and J by 0 bases, with 11 bases between the two germline ends. CDR3 in amino acids: CASSGRDYSYEQYF. The CDR3 region has the DNA TGTGCCAGCAGCGGTCGGGATTACTCCTACGAGCAGTACTTC.

This clone has a single count. Mismatch with germline at one junction end may stem from a read error. V and J are TRBV18 and TRBJ2-7, with D possibly being TRBD1 (5 bases). The CDR3 totals 14 residues. Germline values: CDR1 KGHSH, CDR2 LQKENI. CDR3 sequence (DNA): TGTGCCAGTTCACCAGGGCGAAGAACCTACGAGCAGTACTTC. This encodes CASSPGRRTYEQYF. The variable domain in full, completed from reference TRBV18 and TRBJ2-7, reads NAGVMQNPRHLVRRRGQEARLRCSPMKGHSHVYWYRQLPEEGLKFMVYLQKENIIDESGMPKERFSAEFPKEGPSILRIQQVVRGDSAAYFCASSPGRRTYEQYFGPGTRLTVT.